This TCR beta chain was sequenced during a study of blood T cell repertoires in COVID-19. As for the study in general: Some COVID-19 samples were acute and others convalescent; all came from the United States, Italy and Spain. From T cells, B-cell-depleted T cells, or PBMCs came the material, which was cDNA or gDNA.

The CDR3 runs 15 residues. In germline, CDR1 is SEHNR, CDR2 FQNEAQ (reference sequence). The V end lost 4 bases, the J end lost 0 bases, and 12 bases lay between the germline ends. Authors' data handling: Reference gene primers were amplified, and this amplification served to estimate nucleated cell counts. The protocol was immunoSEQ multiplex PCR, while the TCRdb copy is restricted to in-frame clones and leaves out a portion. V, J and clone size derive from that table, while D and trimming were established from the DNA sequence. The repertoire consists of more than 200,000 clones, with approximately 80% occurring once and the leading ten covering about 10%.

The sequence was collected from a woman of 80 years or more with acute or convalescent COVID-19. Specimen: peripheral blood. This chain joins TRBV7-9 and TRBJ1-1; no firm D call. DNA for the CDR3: TGTGCCAGCAGCTCCGCCGCACTAATGAACACTGAAGCTTTCTTT. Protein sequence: CASSSAALMNTEAFF.